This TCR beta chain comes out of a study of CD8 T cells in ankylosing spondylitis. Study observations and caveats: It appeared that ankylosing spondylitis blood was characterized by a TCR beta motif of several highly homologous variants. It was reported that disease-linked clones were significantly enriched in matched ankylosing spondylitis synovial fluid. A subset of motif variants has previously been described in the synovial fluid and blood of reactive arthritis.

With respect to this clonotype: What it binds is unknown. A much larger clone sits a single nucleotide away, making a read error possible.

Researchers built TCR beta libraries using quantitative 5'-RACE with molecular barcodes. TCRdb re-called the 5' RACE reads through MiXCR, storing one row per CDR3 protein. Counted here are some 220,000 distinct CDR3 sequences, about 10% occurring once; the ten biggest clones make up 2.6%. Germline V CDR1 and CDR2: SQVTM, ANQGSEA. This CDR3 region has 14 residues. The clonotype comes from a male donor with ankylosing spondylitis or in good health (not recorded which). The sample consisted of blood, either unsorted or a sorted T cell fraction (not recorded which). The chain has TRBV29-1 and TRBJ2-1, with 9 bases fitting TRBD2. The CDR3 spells CNVVASGITHEQFF. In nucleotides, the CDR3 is TGCAACGTTGTGGCTAGCGGGATTACCCATGAGCAGTTCTTC.